This T cell receptor beta chain was obtained from a study of response to subunit inactivated influenza vaccine. Findings of the study overall: Every seasonal influenza vaccination brings in few new T cells, the authors suggested.

Trimming took off 1 base at V and 8 bases at J, with 9 bases between the two ends. The CDR3 contains 13 residues. Per germline, CDR1 ENHRY and CDR2 SYGVKD. TCRdb fed the RT-PCR reads into MiXCR, producing one record per CDR3 protein. The sample yields about half a million distinct CDR3 sequences, 9.5% to 13% seen once. Only a few counts were recorded for this clonotype. Its antigen is currently unknown. The source was PBMCs from blood, collected about 6 weeks after vaccination. The receptor was isolated from a man aged 45-65 years who received an inactivated influenza vaccine. V is TRBV10-3 and J is TRBJ2-1, with unresolved D. The CDR3 nucleotides are TGTGCCATCAGTGAGTGGGCCCAGGATGAGCAGTTCTTC. Its protein product is CAISEWAQDEQFF.